A single sample gave rise to the 32 T cell receptor beta chains below, sequenced in a study of T-cell reconstitution after alpha-beta-depleted transplantation in children. Preparation of the TCRbeta library used unique molecular identifiers. TCRdb redid the calling of the PCR reads with MiXCR, one entry per CDR3 protein. The data show over 450,000 distinct CDR3 sequences, about 10% seen once. Here the sequenced sample was PBMCs, taken before TCRalphabeta/CD19-depleted stem cell transplant. The receptor source for this set is a child between 2 and 9 years old with inherited bone marrow failure, due to receive a stem cell transplant.

There are many counts of this clonotype. The V and J genes are TRBV24-1 and TRBJ2-2, with D perhaps matching TRBD1 or TRBD2 (5 bases each). The CDR3 sequence is 14 residues long. The germline V gene encodes CDR1 KGHDR and CDR2 SFDVKD. V lost 2 bases, J lost 4 bases, and 7 bases lay in between. CDR3 nucleotide sequence: TGTGCCACCAGTGATTGGGGGAGCACCGGGGAGCTGTTTTTT. As protein: CATSDWGSTGELFF.

Many counts were recorded for this clonotype. This chain joins TRBV6-5 and TRBJ2-3; 7 bases are shared with TRBD1. Germline trimming cut 1 base from V and 2 bases from J; bases unmatched to any gene: 9. CDR1 MNHEY and CDR2 SVGAGI come from the germline V gene. CDR3 length: 17 residues. The DNA for the CDR3 is TGTGCCAGCAGTTACTTGAGGGCACAGGGGAACACAGATACGCAGTATTTT. This codes for CASSYLRAQGNTDTQYF.

This clonotype was seen at least ten times. The chain uses TRBV5-1 and TRBJ2-1; D remains ambiguous. The length of the CDR3 is 15 residues. V gave up 0 bases and J gave up 2 bases, with 9 bases separating them. Looked up from germline, CDR1 is SGHRS and CDR2 is YFSETQ. For the CDR3, the DNA is TGCGCCAGCAGCTTGGACGGGCCCGCCTACAATGAGCAGTTCTTC. The encoded protein is CASSLDGPAYNEQFF.

In its sample, this clonotype was seen a few times. The chain is built from TRBV13 and TRBJ2-1; D is uncertain. Between the trimmed V and J ends, which lost 5 bases and 7 bases, there was a span of 9 bases. Germline-derived CDR1 and CDR2 are PRHDT and FYEKMQ (reference sequence). There are 12 residues in the CDR3. CDR3 region: CASSPIRNEQFF. CDR3 nucleotides: TGTGCCAGCAGCCCGATTAGGAATGAGCAGTTCTTC.

The V call is TRBV29-1, the J call TRBJ2-1, with TRBD2 identical over 7 bases. CDR3 size: 14 residues. With V trimmed by 1 base and J by 1 base, 1 base remained unmatched. The germline V gene encodes CDR1 SQVTM and CDR2 ANQGSEA. The CDR3: CSVEGGLSYNEQFF. The CDR3 DNA reads TGCAGCGTTGAAGGGGGACTATCCTACAATGAGCAGTTCTTC.

The table lists this clonotype with a count of one. A read error is possible here, since a much larger clone lies one base away. The V and J genes are TRBV18 and TRBJ2-7; D remains unclear. The CDR3 is 12 residues long. V lost 4 bases, J lost 4 bases, and 8 bases lay in between. Germline V gives CDR1 KGHSH, CDR2 LQKENI. CDR3 residues: CASSRMVYEQYF. The DNA of the CDR3 is TGTGCCAGCTCACGGATGGTTTACGAGCAGTACTTC.

This clonotype was seen repeatedly, ten times or more. The chain couples TRBV5-1 to TRBJ2-4, with TRBD2 identical over 11 bases. V lost 0 bases, J lost 6 bases, and 5 bases stayed unmatched. There are 16 residues in the CDR3. Germline values: CDR1 SGHRS, CDR2 YFSETQ. CDR3 nucleotide sequence: TGCGCCAGCAGCTTGGTTAGCGGGAGGGCCGGAAACATTCAGTACTTC. It translates to CASSLVSGRAGNIQYF.

The chain uses TRBV5-1 and TRBJ2-5, with D unresolved. V was shortened by 0 bases and J by 0 bases, with 9 bases between the two germline ends. This CDR3 spans 15 amino acids. Germline lookup yields CDR1 SGHRS and CDR2 YFSETQ. The CDR3 protein is CASSLVGDYQETQYF. CDR3 DNA: TGCGCCAGCAGCTTGGTCGGAGACTACCAAGAGACCCAGTACTTC.

This clonotype appeared many times. The chain uses TRBV28 and TRBJ2-3; D call uncertain. Trimming cost V 6 bases and J 4 bases, with 17 bases left between them. The germline V gene has CDR1 MDHEN and CDR2 SYDVKM. The CDR3 loop spans 15 amino acids. CDR3: CASRFLAIGADTQYF. DNA for the CDR3: TGTGCCAGCAGGTTCTTGGCGATTGGGGCAGATACGCAGTATTTT. Variable domain in full (rest from reference TRBV28 and TRBJ2-3): DVKVTQSSRYLVKRTGEKVFLECVQDMDHENMFWYRQDPGLGLRLIYFSYDVKMKEKGDIPEGYSVSREKKERFSLILESASTNQTSMYLCASRFLAIGADTQYFGPGTRLTVL.

The chain combines TRBV24-1 with TRBJ2-1, with D perhaps matching TRBD1 (6 bases). The CDR3 sequence is 16 residues long. V was trimmed by 3 bases and J by 5 bases, leaving 16 bases between them. Germline assignment: CDR1 KGHDR and CDR2 SFDVKD. CDR3 amino acids: CATSDPGVFLDNEQFF. The CDR3 DNA is TGTGCCACCAGTGATCCAGGGGTTTTCCTAGACAATGAGCAGTTCTTC.

This clonotype was observed many times. The chain has TRBV28 and TRBJ2-7; the match to TRBD2 covers 9 bases. The CDR3 is 17 residues long. V lost 6 bases and J lost 3; bases outside the gene matches: 15. The V gene's germline CDR1 is MDHEN and CDR2 SYDVKM. The CDR3 nucleotides read TGTGCCAGCAGCTTCCCCCTGCTAGCGGGATCCGTCTACGAGCAGTACTTC. This translates into CASSFPLLAGSVYEQYF.

This clonotype was observed a few times. The junction does not match germline at one end; this may be a read error. The chain recombines TRBV12-3 or TRBV12-4 with TRBJ1-5, with 9 bases that match TRBD1. This CDR3 contains 19 residues. The CDR3 protein is CASSQDRGRGNGRNRPQHF. The CDR3, as DNA: TGTGCCAGCAGCCAGGACAGGGGCCGCGGCAATGGGAGGAATCGGCCCCAGCATTTT.

This clonotype has at least ten counts. The CDR3 loop is CAGQGCTGELFF. The CDR3 nucleotides are TGTGCCGGGCAGGGATGCACCGGGGAGCTGTTTTTT. The genes are TRBV12-3 or TRBV12-4 and TRBJ2-2; D might be TRBD1 (5 bases). The V end lost 11 bases, the J end lost 4 bases, and 11 bases lay between the germline ends. The CDR3 length is 12 residues.

The table lists this clonotype with many counts. The rearrangement links TRBV4-2 to TRBJ2-2; 12 nucleotides match TRBD2. Germline CDR1 is LGHNA and CDR2 is YNFKEQ. The J segment lost 5 bases and the V segment lost 3 bases, leaving 7 bases of the junction unmatched. The CDR3 contains 17 residues. CDR3 protein: CASSHLGTSGYTGELFF. The CDR3 coding sequence is TGTGCCAGCAGCCACCTCGGGACTAGCGGGTATACCGGGGAGCTGTTTTTT.

This clonotype showed up many times. V gene TRBV29-1 combines with J gene TRBJ2-3; D remains ambiguous. This CDR3 comprises 13 residues. The V gene's germline CDR1 is SQVTM and CDR2 ANQGSEA. The CDR3 spells CSSARASTDTQYF. In DNA form, the CDR3 reads TGCAGTTCGGCAAGGGCTAGCACAGATACGCAGTATTTT.

This clonotype was counted ten times or more. The rearrangement links TRBV6-1 to TRBJ2-7; 7 bases are shared with TRBD1. CDR3 size: 15 residues. Per germline, CDR1 MNHNS and CDR2 SASEGT. The V gene end was trimmed by 4 bases and the J gene end by 3 bases; junction bases not matched to a gene: 9. CDR3 loop: CASSASGTAHYEQYF. For the CDR3, the DNA is TGTGCCAGCAGTGCATCCGGGACAGCTCACTACGAGCAGTACTTC.

This clonotype was counted ten times or more. CDR3 amino acids: CASSSQGAGTEAFF. CDR3 DNA: TGTGCCAGCAGTTCCCAGGGGGCAGGCACTGAAGCTTTCTTT. The chain carries TRBV28 and TRBJ1-1; TRBD1 matches at 8 bases. V lost 4 bases and J lost 4; bases outside the gene matches: 5. Germline-derived CDR1 and CDR2 are MDHEN and SYDVKM. This CDR3 has 14 residues.

This clonotype was counted at least ten times. This chain links TRBV12-3 or TRBV12-4 with TRBJ2-1, with 13 bases lining up with TRBD2. V lost 6 bases and J lost 7; bases outside the gene matches: 9. This CDR3 is built from 16 residues. CDR3 nucleotide sequence: TGTGCCAGCAGCAGACTAGCGGGAGGCCCTCGGAATGAGCAGTTCTTC. It encodes CASSRLAGGPRNEQFF.

This clonotype was recorded once. This clone may be a read error of a much larger clone one base away. The chain couples TRBV12-3 or TRBV12-4 to TRBJ1-4; D is possibly TRBD1 (6 bases). Trimming pared 9 bases from V and 8 bases from J, leaving 16 bases between. This CDR3 has 13 amino acids. The CDR3 here is CARSLRQEEKLFF. DNA for the CDR3: TGTGCCAGGAGTCTTAGACAGGAGGAAAAACTGTTTTTT.

Of note for this clonotype: One end of the junction does not line up with germline, which may come from a read error. The V gene is TRBV4-1, the J gene TRBJ2-1, with 10 bases lining up with TRBD2. The CDR3 has 19 residues. Germline CDR1 MGHRA, CDR2 YSYEKL. The CDR3 DNA reads as TGCGCCTGCAGCAGGGAGGGTTCGAGCGGGAGGGCCCACTACAATGAGCAGTTCTTC. Its translation is CACSREGSSGRAHYNEQFF.

This clonotype was seen repeatedly, ten times or more. J is TRBJ2-7 and V is TRBV5-8; D not resolved. The CDR3 contains 11 residues. Trimming removed 4 bases from V and 3 bases from J, with 5 bases in between. The germline CDR1 and CDR2 sequences are SGHTS and YDEGEE. The CDR3 DNA is TGTGCCAGCAGCGTCCACTACGAGCAGTACTTC. Its translation: CASSVHYEQYF.

This clonotype was seen ten or more times. The CDR3 sequence is CASSPGDRVNTEAFF. For the CDR3, the DNA is TGTGCCAGCAGCCCGGGGGACAGGGTAAACACTGAAGCTTTCTTT. V is TRBV7-9 and J is TRBJ1-1, with 9 bases aligning to TRBD1. The CDR3 has 15 residues. The V segment lost 5 bases and the J segment 2 bases; nucleotides outside the gene matches: 6. Germline CDR1 reads SEHNR; CDR2 reads FQNEAQ (reference sequence).

The J gene is TRBJ1-5, the V gene TRBV6-2 or TRBV6-3, with D tentatively TRBD1 (5 bases). Germline V CDR1 and CDR2: MNHEY, SVGEGT. V was trimmed by 0 bases and J by 1 base, leaving 10 bases between them. The CDR3 has 16 amino acids. The CDR3 spells CASSYSGGVSNQPQHF. CDR3 in DNA: TGTGCCAGCAGTTACTCGGGGGGAGTGAGCAATCAGCCCCAGCATTTT.

This clonotype was seen a handful of times. The chain carries TRBV30 and TRBJ2-2, with 9 bases aligning to TRBD1. With V trimmed by 1 base and J by 6 bases, 9 bases remained unmatched. Germline V gene lookup returns CDR1 GTSNPN and CDR2 SVGIG (reference sequence). CDR3 length equals 16 residues. DNA for the CDR3: TGTGCCTGGAGTGGGGGACAGGGACGAAGCGCCGGGGAGCTGTTTTTT. Protein sequence: CAWSGGQGRSAGELFF.

Turning to this clonotype: Possible read error: a much larger clone is one base away. The rearrangement links TRBV4-1 to TRBJ2-4; no clear D gene. With 3 bases removed from V and 2 bases from J, the gap between germline ends came to 14 bases. This CDR3 spans 16 amino acids. The V gene's germline CDR1 is MGHRA and CDR2 YSYEKL. The CDR3 region is CASSHDLGPSKNIQYF. In DNA, the CDR3 is TGCGCCAGCAGCCATGATCTTGGTCCCTCCAAAAACATTCAGTACTTC.

This clonotype was seen many times. The CDR3 DNA reads TGCAGCGTTGCCCTGACTAGCGGGAGAAACTACAATGAGCAGTTCTTC. This translates into CSVALTSGRNYNEQFF. J is TRBJ2-1 and V is TRBV29-1; 12 nucleotides match TRBD2. CDR1 and CDR2 (germline): SQVTM, ANQGSEA. The CDR3 sequence is 16 residues long. V shed 4 bases, J shed 3 bases, and the junction held 7 bases outside the gene matches.

This clonotype was found many times. CDR3 bases: TGCAGTGCTGGGGACAGGGAATTTCACACTGAAGCTTTCTTT. Translation gives CSAGDREFHTEAFF. This chain links TRBV20-1 with TRBJ1-1; 9 bases agree with TRBD1. The CDR3 length is 14 residues. The V gene's germline CDR1 is DFQATT and CDR2 SNEGSKA (reference sequence). V dropped 5 bases and J dropped 3; count of bases not matched to a gene: 7.

In this sample, this clonotype turned up many times. The CDR3 sequence: CAISDPGRGADIQYF. CDR3 sequence (DNA): TGTGCCATCAGTGACCCGGGAAGGGGCGCGGACATTCAGTACTTC. This chain uses TRBV10-3 with TRBJ2-4, with D perhaps matching TRBD1 or TRBD2 (5 bases each). Germline CDR1 ENHRY, CDR2 SYGVKD. CDR3 length: 15 residues. V lost 3 bases and J 8 bases, leaving 17 bases between the germline ends.

This clonotype was seen ten or more times. V gene TRBV18 combines with J gene TRBJ2-1, with D possibly being TRBD2 (6 bases). The CDR3 has 15 residues. Germline V gene lookup returns CDR1 KGHSH and CDR2 LQKENI. V was cut by 3 bases and J by 4 bases, with 13 bases left in between. CDR3 coding DNA: TGTGCCAGCTCACCCGGGATAGCGGAATACAATGAGCAGTTCTTC. Encoded protein: CASSPGIAEYNEQFF.

The rearrangement joins TRBV19 to TRBJ2-6; possible D gene TRBD2, 6 bases. V was pared by 0 bases and J by 4 bases, with 10 bases between. Germline CDR1 and CDR2: LNHDA and SQIVND (reference sequence). CDR3 length: 16 residues. CDR3 DNA sequence: TGTGCCAGTAGTATAGACGGGGGACTCGGGGCCAACGTCCTGACTTTC. It codes for CASSIDGGLGANVLTF.

This clonotype came up many times. J is TRBJ2-7 and V is TRBV29-1; maybe TRBD2 (6 bases). The V gene lost 5 bases and the J gene lost 7 bases, with 15 bases spanning the gap. This CDR3 is 12 amino acids long. Germline CDR1 SQVTM, CDR2 ANQGSEA. The DNA of the CDR3 is TGCAGCGTTAAGAGAGGCGGAGGGGAGCAGTACTTC. As protein: CSVKRGGGEQYF.

The table lists this clonotype with many counts. This chain links TRBV6-1 with TRBJ1-6; possible D gene TRBD1, 5 bases. Trimming took off 6 bases at V and 7 bases at J, with 13 bases between the two ends. Germline CDR1 MNHNS, CDR2 SASEGT. The CDR3 totals 14 residues. The CDR3 coding sequence is TGTGCCAGCAGACCAGGACGGGGGAATTCACCCCTCCACTTT. Protein sequence: CASRPGRGNSPLHF.